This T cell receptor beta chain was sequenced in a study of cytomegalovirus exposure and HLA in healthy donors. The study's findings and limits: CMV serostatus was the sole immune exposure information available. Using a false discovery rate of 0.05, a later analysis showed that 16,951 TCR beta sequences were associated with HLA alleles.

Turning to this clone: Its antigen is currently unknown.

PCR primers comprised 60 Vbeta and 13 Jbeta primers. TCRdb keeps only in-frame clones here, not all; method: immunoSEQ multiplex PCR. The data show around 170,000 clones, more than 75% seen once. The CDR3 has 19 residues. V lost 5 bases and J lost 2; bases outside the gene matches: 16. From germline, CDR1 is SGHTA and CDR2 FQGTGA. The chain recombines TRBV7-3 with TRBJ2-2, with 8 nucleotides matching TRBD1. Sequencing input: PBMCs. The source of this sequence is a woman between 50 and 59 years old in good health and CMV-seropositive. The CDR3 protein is CASSPRDKTGTGNTGELFF. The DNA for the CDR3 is TGTGCCAGCAGCCCAAGAGATAAAACCGGGACAGGAAACACCGGGGAGCTGTTTTTT.